The 7 T cell receptor beta chains below were found in one sample sequenced in a study of blood T cell repertoires in COVID-19. Using immunoSEQ multiplex PCR, the repertoire was profiled, and TCRdb retains in-frame clones only, with some absent. The sample lists some 150,000 clones; roughly 90% were seen once. Sequencing was performed on peripheral blood. Receptor source: a human donor in a cohort sampled during active COVID-19.

The CDR3 DNA reads as TGCAGCGTTGGTTCCAGGCTCGAGCAGTACTTC. Translation gives CSVGSRLEQYF. The chain carries TRBV29-1 and TRBJ2-7; no clear D. CDR3 length equals 11 residues. Germline loops: CDR1 SQVTM, CDR2 ANQGSEA. V gave up 4 bases and J gave up 6 bases, with 10 bases separating them.

The chain combines TRBV7-3 with TRBJ2-5; 7 nucleotides align to TRBD1. The CDR3 is 13 amino acids. Germline CDR1 SGHTA, CDR2 FQGTGA. Germline trimming cut 3 bases from V and 3 bases from J; bases unmatched to any gene: 1. CDR3 region: CASSLTGKETQYF. For the CDR3, the DNA is TGTGCCAGCAGCTTGACAGGGAAAGAGACCCAGTACTTC. The entire variable domain, with the rest obtained from reference TRBV7-3 and TRBJ2-5, is as follows: GAGVSQTPSNKVTEKGKYVELRCDPISGHTALYWYRQSLGQGPEFLIYFQGTGAADDSGLPNDRFFAVRPEGSVSTLKIQRTERGDSAVYLCASSLTGKETQYFGPGTRLLVL.

This chain connects TRBV18 to TRBJ2-2; 10 nucleotides line up with TRBD1. The CDR3 is 14 amino acids. V was clipped by 3 bases and J by 7 bases; unmatched bases: 2. Germline V lookup: CDR1 KGHSH, CDR2 LQKENI. CDR3 DNA: TGTGCCAGCTCACCCGGGACAGGGGTCGGGGAGCTGTTTTTT. This translates into CASSPGTGVGELFF.

This sequence joins TRBV5-4 and TRBJ2-2, with 8 bases fitting TRBD2. This CDR3 comprises 13 residues. Germline CDR1 is SGHNT and CDR2 is YYREEE (reference sequence). Trimming cost V 10 bases and J 1 base; bases outside gene matches: 3. The CDR3 bases are TGTGCCGTTAGCGGGGTGAACACCGGGGAGCTGTTTTTT. Its protein product is CAVSGVNTGELFF.

This clone was detected only once. The genes are TRBV18 and TRBJ2-7, with TRBD1 identical over 7 bases. The germline V gene encodes CDR1 KGHSH and CDR2 LQKENI. V was clipped by 5 bases and J by 2 bases; unmatched bases: 3. The CDR3 sequence is 13 residues long. DNA for the CDR3: TGTGCCAGCTCAGTTGGACAGGCCTACGAGCAGTACTTC. Protein sequence: CASSVGQAYEQYF.

The chain combines TRBV5-8 with TRBJ1-6, with D uncertain. This CDR3 is 15 amino acids long. Trimming left V 1 base short and J 7 bases short, with 12 bases between. The germline V gene encodes CDR1 SGHTS and CDR2 YDEGEE. CDR3 nucleotide sequence: TGTGCCAGCAGCTTGTCGAGACGGAGAAATTCACCCCTCCACTTT. It encodes CASSLSRRRNSPLHF.

This sequence joins TRBV27 and TRBJ2-3; possible D gene TRBD2, 6 bases. From germline, CDR1 is MNHEY and CDR2 SMNVEV (reference sequence). The CDR3 contains 15 residues. Trimming shortened V by 3 bases and J by 1 base, and 11 bases separated the two germline ends. CDR3 nucleotide sequence: TGTGCCAGCAGTTTGCGGCGGGGAGGCACAGATACGCAGTATTTT. Its translation: CASSLRRGGTDTQYF.